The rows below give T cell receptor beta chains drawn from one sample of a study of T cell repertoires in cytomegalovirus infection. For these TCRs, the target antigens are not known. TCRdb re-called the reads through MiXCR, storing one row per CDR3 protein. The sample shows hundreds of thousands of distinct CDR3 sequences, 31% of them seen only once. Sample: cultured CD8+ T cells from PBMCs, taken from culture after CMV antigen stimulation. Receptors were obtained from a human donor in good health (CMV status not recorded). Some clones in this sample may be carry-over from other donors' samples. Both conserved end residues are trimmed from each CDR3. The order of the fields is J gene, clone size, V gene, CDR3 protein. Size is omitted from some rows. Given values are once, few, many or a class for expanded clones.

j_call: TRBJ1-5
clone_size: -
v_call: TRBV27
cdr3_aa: ASGSGQINQPQH

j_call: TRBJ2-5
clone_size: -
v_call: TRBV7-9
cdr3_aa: ASRLLETQY

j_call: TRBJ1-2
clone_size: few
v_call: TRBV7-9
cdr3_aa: ASSLGAGLDGYT

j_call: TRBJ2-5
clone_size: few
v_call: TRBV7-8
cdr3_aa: ASSPLWGDQETQY

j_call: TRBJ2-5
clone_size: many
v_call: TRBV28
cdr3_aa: ASSRSEAQETQY

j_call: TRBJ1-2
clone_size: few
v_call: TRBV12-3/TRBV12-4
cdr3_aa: ASSSGGIYGYT

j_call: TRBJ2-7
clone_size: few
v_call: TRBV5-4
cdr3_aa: ASSFLLGTPADSYEQY

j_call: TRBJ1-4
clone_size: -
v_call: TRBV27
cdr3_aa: ASRDRVYPEKLF

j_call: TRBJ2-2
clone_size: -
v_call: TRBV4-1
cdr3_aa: ASSQDGSLTGELF

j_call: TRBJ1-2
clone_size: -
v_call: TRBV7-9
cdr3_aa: ASSLAVRDGRQHGYT

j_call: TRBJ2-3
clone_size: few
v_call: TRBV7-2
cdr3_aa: ASSLEVWVGTSGGKVDTQY

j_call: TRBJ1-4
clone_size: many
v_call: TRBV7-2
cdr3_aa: ASSPPSRATNEKLF

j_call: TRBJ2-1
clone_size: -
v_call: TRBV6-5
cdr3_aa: ASSHSTGGLREQF

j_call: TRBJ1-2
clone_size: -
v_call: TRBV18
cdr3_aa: ASSLGQGIRYGYT

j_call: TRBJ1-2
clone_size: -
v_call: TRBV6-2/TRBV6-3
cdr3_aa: ASSYSSPLGYGYT

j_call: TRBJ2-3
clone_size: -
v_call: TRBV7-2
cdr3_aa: ASSLVVSADTQY

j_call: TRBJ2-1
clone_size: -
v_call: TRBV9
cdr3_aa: ASSGSGGINEQF

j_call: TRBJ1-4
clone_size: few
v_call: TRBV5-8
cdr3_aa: ASSLPPGTPSGTNEKLF

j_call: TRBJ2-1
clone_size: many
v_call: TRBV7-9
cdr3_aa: ASSLPVSGESYNEQF

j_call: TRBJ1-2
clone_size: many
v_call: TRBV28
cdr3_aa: ASSLTGTGSDGYT

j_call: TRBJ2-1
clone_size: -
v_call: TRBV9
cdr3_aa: ASSVALKPPTYNEQF

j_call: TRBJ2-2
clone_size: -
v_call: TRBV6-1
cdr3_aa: ASSEKTRAGGYTGELF

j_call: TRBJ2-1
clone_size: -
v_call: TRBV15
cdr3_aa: ATSRDQGSVEQF

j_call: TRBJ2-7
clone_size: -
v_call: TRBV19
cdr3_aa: ASSISDPPTEQY

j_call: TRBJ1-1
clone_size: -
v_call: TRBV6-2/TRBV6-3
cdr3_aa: ASSYRREEGNTEAF

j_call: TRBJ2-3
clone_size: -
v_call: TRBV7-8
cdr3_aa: ASSLAPASGGDSTDTQY

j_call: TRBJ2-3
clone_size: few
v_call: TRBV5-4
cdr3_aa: ASSLERGGRTDTQY

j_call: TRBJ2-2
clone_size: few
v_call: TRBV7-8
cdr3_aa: ASSPPLNRVTGELF

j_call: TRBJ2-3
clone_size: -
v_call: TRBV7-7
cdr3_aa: ASSPFGGPTDTQY

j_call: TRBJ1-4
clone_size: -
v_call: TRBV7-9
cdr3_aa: ASSWPRQGGEEKLF

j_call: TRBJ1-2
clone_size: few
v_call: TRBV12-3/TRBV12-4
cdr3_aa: ASSLRGVLDGYT

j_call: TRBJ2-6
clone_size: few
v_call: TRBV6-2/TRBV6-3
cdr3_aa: ASSYYRGPGANVLT

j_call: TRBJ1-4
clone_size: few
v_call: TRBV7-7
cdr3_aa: ASSLGPGTTNEKLF

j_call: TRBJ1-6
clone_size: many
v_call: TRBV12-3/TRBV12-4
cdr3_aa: ASSRGPSPLH

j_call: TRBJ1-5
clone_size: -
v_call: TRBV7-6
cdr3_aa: ASSGATGSPQPQH

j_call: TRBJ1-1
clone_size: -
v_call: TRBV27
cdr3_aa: ASSSTGTSTEAF

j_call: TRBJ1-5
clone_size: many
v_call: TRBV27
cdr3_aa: ASGQVGANQPQH

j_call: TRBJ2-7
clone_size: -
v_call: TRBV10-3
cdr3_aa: AISGRDPKGYEQY

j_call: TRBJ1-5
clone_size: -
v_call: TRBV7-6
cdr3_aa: ASSLDPPGAQH

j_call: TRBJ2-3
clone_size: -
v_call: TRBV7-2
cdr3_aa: ASTPSRGVTDTQY

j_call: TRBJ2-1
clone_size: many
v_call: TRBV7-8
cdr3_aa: ASSTGLAGHSYNEQF

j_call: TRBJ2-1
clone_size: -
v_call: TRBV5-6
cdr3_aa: ASSLGTTGEQF

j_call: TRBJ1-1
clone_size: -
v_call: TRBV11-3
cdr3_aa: ASTPGRGNLNTEAF

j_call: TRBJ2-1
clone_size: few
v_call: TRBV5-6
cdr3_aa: ASSHIIDEQF